This note documents a single TCR beta chain sequence. Its matching antigen is unknown. The sample originates from a study of identifying expanded T cells in peripheral blood. Study-wide findings and caveats: Technical replicates showed approximately 1.2 changed clones; around two weeks roughly 16; four weeks 19. Two-week clone count variance significantly increased as total template count grew.

Data came from immunoSEQ multiplex PCR; TCRdb stores just in-frame clones and leaves some out. The table includes about 54,000 clones, around 90% detected once. V was cut by 8 bases and J by 0 bases, with 10 bases left in between. Germline V gene lookup returns CDR1 SNHLY and CDR2 FYNNEI. The CDR3 spans 13 residues. During the collection period, no donor immune events like infections were recorded. The chain recombines TRBV2 with TRBJ1-1, with a weak D call TRBD1 (6 bases). The receptor was derived from a person aged 18-70 years in good health. Sequencing was carried out using blood. In nucleotides, the CDR3 is TGTGCCAGCCACAGGGAACTGAACACTGAAGCTTTCTTT. The encoded protein is CASHRELNTEAFF.